This T cell receptor (beta chain) originates from a study of blood T cell repertoires in COVID-19. Study overall: From the United States, Italy and Spain came samples of acute and convalescent COVID-19. Nucleic acid was either cDNA or gDNA, and it came from T cells, B-cell-depleted T cells, or PBMCs.

Original analysis: Scientists estimated how many nucleated cells there were by amplifying reference gene primers. Profiling relied on immunoSEQ multiplex PCR, and the TCRdb table lists in-frame clones only, not all of them. D and trimming come from the DNA, and the V and J calls and clone size come from that table. The repertoire holds about 66,000 clones, with 89% as singletons. This TCR derives from a man aged 55 to 70 with acute or convalescent COVID-19. Material: peripheral blood.

This CDR3 reads CASFLDSGANVLTF. CDR3 coding DNA: TGTGCCAGCTTCTTAGACAGTGGGGCCAACGTCCTGACTTTC. The chain is built from TRBV5-4 and TRBJ2-6; possibly TRBD1 for D (5 bases). Germline-derived CDR1 and CDR2 are SGHNT and YYREEE (reference sequence). There are 14 residues in the CDR3. The V end lost 7 bases, the J end lost 3 bases, and 11 bases lay between the germline ends.